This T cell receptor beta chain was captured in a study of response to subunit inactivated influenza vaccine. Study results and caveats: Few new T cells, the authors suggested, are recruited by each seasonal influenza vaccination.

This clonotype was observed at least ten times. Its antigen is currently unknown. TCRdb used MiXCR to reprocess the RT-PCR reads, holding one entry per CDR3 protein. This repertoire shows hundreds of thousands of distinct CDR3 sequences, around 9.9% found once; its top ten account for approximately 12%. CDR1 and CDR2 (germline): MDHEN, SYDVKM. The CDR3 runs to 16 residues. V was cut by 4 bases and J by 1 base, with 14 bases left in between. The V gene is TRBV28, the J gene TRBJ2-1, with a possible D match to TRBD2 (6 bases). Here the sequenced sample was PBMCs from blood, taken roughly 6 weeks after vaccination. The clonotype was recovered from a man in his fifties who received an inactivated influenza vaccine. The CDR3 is CASSSWGGISYNEQFF. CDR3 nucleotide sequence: TGTGCCAGCAGTTCGTGGGGCGGGATATCCTACAATGAGCAGTTCTTC.